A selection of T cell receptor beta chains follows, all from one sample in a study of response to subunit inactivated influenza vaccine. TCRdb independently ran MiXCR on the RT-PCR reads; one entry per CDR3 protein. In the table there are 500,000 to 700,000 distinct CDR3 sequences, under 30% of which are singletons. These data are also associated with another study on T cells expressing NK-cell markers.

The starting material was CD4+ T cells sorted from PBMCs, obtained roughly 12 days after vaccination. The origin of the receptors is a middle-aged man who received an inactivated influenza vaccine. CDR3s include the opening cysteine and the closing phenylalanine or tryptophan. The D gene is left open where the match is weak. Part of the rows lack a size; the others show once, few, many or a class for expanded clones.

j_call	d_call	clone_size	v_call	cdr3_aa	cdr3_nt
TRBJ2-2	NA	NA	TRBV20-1	CSARGLGARNTGELFF	TGCAGTGCTAGAGGCCTTGGGGCTAGGAACACCGGGGAGCTGTTTTTT
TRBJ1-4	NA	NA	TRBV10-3	CAIRQGINEKLFF	TGTGCCATCAGACAGGGAATTAATGAAAAACTGTTTTTT
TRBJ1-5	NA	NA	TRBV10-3	CAISVGGSNNQPQHF	TGTGCCATCAGTGTGGGGGGATCGAACAATCAGCCCCAGCATTTT
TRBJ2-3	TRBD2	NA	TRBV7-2	CASRGGMSDTQYF	TGTGCCAGTCGGGGGGGTATGTCAGATACGCAGTATTTT
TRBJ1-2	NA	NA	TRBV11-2	CASSPFRASYGYTF	TGTGCCAGCAGCCCCTTCCGGGCATCCTATGGCTACACCTTC
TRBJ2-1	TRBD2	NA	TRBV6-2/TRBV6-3	CASSYSIGLAVNNEQFF	TGTGCCAGCAGTTACTCGATAGGACTAGCGGTCAACAATGAGCAGTTCTTC
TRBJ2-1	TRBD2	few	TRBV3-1	CASSQTSGASYNEQFF	TGTGCCAGCAGCCAAACTAGCGGGGCTTCCTACAATGAGCAGTTCTTC
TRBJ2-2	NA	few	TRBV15	CATSRDIAATTGELFF	TGTGCCACCAGCAGAGATATAGCAGCGACCACCGGGGAGCTGTTTTTT
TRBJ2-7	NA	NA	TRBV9	CASSVGARVNEQYF	TGTGCCAGCAGCGTAGGTGCCAGGGTGAACGAGCAGTACTTC
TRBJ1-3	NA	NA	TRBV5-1	CASSYGTAASGNTIYF	TGCGCCAGCAGTTACGGGACGGCCGCCTCTGGAAACACCATATATTTT
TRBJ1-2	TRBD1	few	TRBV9	CASSPGQGLKQYGYTF	TGTGCCAGCAGCCCAGGACAGGGCCTTAAACAATATGGCTACACCTTC
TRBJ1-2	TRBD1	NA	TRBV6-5	CASSSYRGAYGYTF	TGTGCCAGCAGTTCATACAGGGGGGCCTATGGCTACACCTTC
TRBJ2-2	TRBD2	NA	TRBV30	CAWKQAGRTGELFF	TGTGCCTGGAAACAAGCGGGAAGGACCGGGGAGCTGTTTTTT
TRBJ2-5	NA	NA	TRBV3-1	CASSQAMIQETQYF	TGTGCCAGCAGCCAGGCTATGATTCAAGAGACCCAGTACTTC
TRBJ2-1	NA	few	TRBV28	CASSFFPNNEQFF	TGTGCCAGCAGTTTCTTTCCCAACAATGAGCAGTTCTTC
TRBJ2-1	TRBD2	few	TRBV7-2	CASSYRAGSSYNEQFF	TGTGCCAGCAGCTATCGAGCGGGAAGCTCCTACAATGAGCAGTTCTTC
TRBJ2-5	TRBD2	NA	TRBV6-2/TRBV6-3	CASAGRGWETQYF	TGTGCCTCCGCCGGGAGGGGGTGGGAGACCCAGTACTTC
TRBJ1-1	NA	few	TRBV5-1	CASRAEPNTEAFF	TGCGCCAGCAGGGCAGAACCGAACACTGAAGCTTTCTTT
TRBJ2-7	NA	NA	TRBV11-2	CASSLEAGLSYEQYF	TGTGCCAGCAGCTTAGAGGCGGGACTCTCCTACGAGCAGTACTTC
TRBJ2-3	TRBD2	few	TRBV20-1	CSVKSGANTDTQYF	TGCAGTGTCAAGAGCGGGGCCAACACAGATACGCAGTATTTT
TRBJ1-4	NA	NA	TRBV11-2	CASSLRAGREEKLFF	TGTGCCAGCAGCTTAAGGGCAGGGAGAGAGGAAAAACTGTTTTTT
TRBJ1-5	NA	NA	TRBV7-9	CASSPHTNQPQHF	TGTGCCAGCAGCCCCCACACCAATCAGCCCCAGCATTTT
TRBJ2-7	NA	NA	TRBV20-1	CSGNRDGTYEQYF	TGCAGTGGTAACCGGGACGGGACCTACGAGCAGTACTTC
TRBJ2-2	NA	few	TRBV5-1	CASSLLMTGELFF	TGCGCCAGCAGCTTGCTGATGACCGGGGAGCTGTTTTTT
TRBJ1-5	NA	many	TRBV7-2	CASSLGANQPQHF	TGTGCCAGCAGTTTAGGAGCCAATCAGCCCCAGCATTTT
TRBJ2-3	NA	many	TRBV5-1	CASSFSGGQQDTQYF	TGCGCCAGCAGTTTCTCAGGGGGGCAACAGGATACGCAGTATTTT
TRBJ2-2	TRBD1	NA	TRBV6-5	CASSYRDSFFGELFF	TGTGCCAGCAGTTACCGGGACAGTTTCTTCGGGGAGCTGTTTTTT
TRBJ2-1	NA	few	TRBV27	CASSKDRSSYNEQFF	TGTGCCAGCAGTAAAGACAGGAGCTCCTACAATGAGCAGTTCTTC
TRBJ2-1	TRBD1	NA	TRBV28	CASSQSTGTGLAEQFF	TGTGCCAGCAGTCAATCAACCGGGACAGGGTTGGCTGAGCAGTTCTTC
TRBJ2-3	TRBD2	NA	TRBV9	CASSVAGGRGDTQYF	TGTGCCAGCAGCGTAGCCGGCGGGAGGGGAGATACGCAGTATTTT
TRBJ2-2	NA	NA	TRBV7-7	CASSLNLNTGELFF	TGTGCTAGCAGCTTAAACTTAAACACCGGGGAGCTGTTTTTT
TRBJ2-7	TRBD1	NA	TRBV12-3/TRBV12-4	CASSLGGGQARYF	TGTGCCAGCAGTTTAGGCGGAGGACAGGCTCGGTACTTC
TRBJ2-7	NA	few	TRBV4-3	CASAKGPSYEQYF	TGCGCCAGCGCGAAGGGACCCTCCTACGAGCAGTACTTC
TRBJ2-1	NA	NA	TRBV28	CASTPRGPRNEQFF	TGTGCCAGCACCCCCAGAGGGCCGCGCAATGAGCAGTTCTTC
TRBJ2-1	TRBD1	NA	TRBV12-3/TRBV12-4	CASSLSRQGGQNEQFF	TGTGCCAGCAGTTTAAGTCGACAGGGGGGTCAGAATGAGCAGTTCTTC
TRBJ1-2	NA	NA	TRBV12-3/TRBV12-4	CASSKKLSGYTF	TGTGCCAGCAGCAAGAAGTTGAGCGGCTACACCTTC
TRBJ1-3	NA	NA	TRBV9	CASSDTVSGNTIYF	TGTGCCAGCAGCGATACAGTATCTGGAAACACCATATATTTT
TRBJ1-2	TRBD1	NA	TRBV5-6	CASSLASGQGYYGYTF	TGTGCCAGCAGCTTGGCCTCGGGACAGGGGTACTATGGCTACACCTTC
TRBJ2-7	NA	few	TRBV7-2	CASSPVGHEQYF	TGTGCCAGCAGCCCCGTAGGGCACGAGCAGTACTTC
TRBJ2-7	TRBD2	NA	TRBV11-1	CASSLAPGLAGGPVEQYF	TGTGCCAGCAGCTTAGCTCCGGGACTAGCGGGAGGGCCTGTCGAGCAGTACTTC
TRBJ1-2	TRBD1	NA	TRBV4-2	CASSQAGGQGANYGYTF	TGTGCCAGCAGCCAAGCTGGGGGACAGGGCGCTAACTATGGCTACACCTTC
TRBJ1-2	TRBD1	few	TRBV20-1	CSGGDRPNYGYTF	TGCAGTGGTGGGGACAGGCCAAACTATGGCTACACCTTC
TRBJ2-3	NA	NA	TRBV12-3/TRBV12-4	CASRRAKYTDTQYF	TGTGCCAGCCGGCGGGCAAAATACACAGATACGCAGTATTTT